Shown below are 23 T cell receptor beta chains from a single sample sequenced in a study of blood T cell repertoires in COVID-19. The data were produced by immunoSEQ multiplex PCR, yet TCRdb's version contains in-frame clones alone and is incomplete. The sample has approximately 390,000 clones, roughly 88% seen once. The sequencing input was PBMCs or T cells enriched from blood (not recorded which). Source of these receptors: a woman aged 40 to 50 with acute COVID-19.

This chain joins TRBV5-8 and TRBJ2-3; D is unclear. In germline, CDR1 is SGHTS, CDR2 YDEGEE. The CDR3 loop spans 12 amino acids. Trimming stripped 2 bases from V and 10 bases from J, with 11 bases between. CDR3: CASSLSVPPQYF. CDR3 coding DNA: TGTGCCAGCAGCTTATCGGTCCCCCCGCAGTATTTT.

The chain carries TRBV5-1 and TRBJ2-1, with D hard to call. The CDR3 covers 14 residues. The V end lost 0 bases, the J end lost 8 bases, and 12 bases lay between the germline ends. Germline-derived CDR1 and CDR2 are SGHRS and YFSETQ. CDR3 amino acids: CASSLGVLPYEQFF. The DNA for the CDR3 is TGCGCCAGCAGCTTGGGTGTCCTTCCCTATGAGCAGTTCTTC.

The chain carries TRBV7-2 and TRBJ1-4; no definite D call. With 1 base removed from V and 0 bases from J, the gap between germline ends came to 12 bases. CDR1 and CDR2 (germline): SGHTA, FQGNSA. This CDR3 region has 17 residues. The CDR3 DNA follows: TGTGCCAGCAGCTTAGTGTTCGGTCCTCCAACTAATGAAAAACTGTTTTTT. This sequence encodes CASSLVFGPPTNEKLFF.

The genes are TRBV11-2 and TRBJ1-1; perhaps TRBD1 as D (5 bases). CDR3 size: 15 residues. V lost 4 bases to trimming and J lost 1 base, with 13 bases between them. Germline-derived CDR1 and CDR2 are SGHAT and FQNNGV. Written as DNA, the CDR3 is TGTGCCAGCAGCTCCTACGGGGGGAGGAACACTGAAGCTTTCTTT. This codes for CASSSYGGRNTEAFF.

The chain links TRBV4-2 to TRBJ2-1, with a possible D match to TRBD2 (6 bases). Germline V gene data show CDR1 as LGHNA and CDR2 as YNFKEQ. The CDR3 is 16 residues long. V lost 4 bases, J lost 0 bases, and 13 bases lay in between. CDR3 sequence: CASSLYGGDSYNEQFF. Written as DNA, the CDR3 is TGTGCCAGCAGCCTGTACGGCGGGGACTCCTACAATGAGCAGTTCTTC.

V usage is TRBV24-1 and J usage is TRBJ1-1; maybe TRBD1 (6 bases). This CDR3 has 14 residues. Germline V lookup: CDR1 KGHDR, CDR2 SFDVKD. Deletions cut 9 bases from V and 4 bases from J, with 17 bases between. CDR3 nucleotide sequence: TGTGCCACCGTCCGCTACAGGGTGGTCACTGAAGCTTTCTTT. Translated: CATVRYRVVTEAFF.

This chain uses TRBV9 with TRBJ1-2; a possible D gene is TRBD1 (5 bases). Trimming removed 4 bases at V and 2 bases at J, with 6 bases between. CDR3 length: 12 amino acids. From germline, CDR1 is SGDLS and CDR2 YYNGEE. The CDR3 DNA reads TGTGCCAGCAGCACAGGCAACTATGGCTACACCTTC. Translating it yields CASSTGNYGYTF.

This clone was seen a few times. V usage is TRBV2 and J usage is TRBJ2-7; maybe TRBD1 (5 bases). CDR1 SNHLY and CDR2 FYNNEI come from the germline V gene. Trimming took 0 bases from V and 2 from J, leaving 17 bases between them. This CDR3 is built from 17 residues. The CDR3 DNA follows: TGTGCCAGCAGTGAAGCGCTTCAGGGCAACACGGCCTACGAGCAGTACTTC. Protein: CASSEALQGNTAYEQYF.

The V and J genes are TRBV20-1 and TRBJ2-7, with D perhaps matching TRBD1 (5 bases). The CDR3 has 14 residues. Per germline, CDR1 DFQATT and CDR2 SNEGSKA (reference sequence). V lost 3 bases to trimming and J lost 4 bases, with 16 bases between them. CDR3: CSASGQGRWYEQYF. CDR3 in DNA: TGCAGTGCTAGTGGGCAGGGAAGATGGTACGAGCAGTACTTC.

V usage is TRBV10-3 and J usage is TRBJ2-5; D might be TRBD1 (5 bases). The V gene lost 3 bases and the J gene lost 5 bases, with 13 bases spanning the gap. This CDR3 region has 14 residues. Germline V CDR1 and CDR2: ENHRY, SYGVKD. The CDR3 protein is CAISDVWGLETQYF. The CDR3 DNA is TGTGCCATCAGTGATGTCTGGGGCCTGGAGACCCAGTACTTC.

Comments on this clone: At the DNA level, this CDR3 is encoded by other sequences in the same sample as well. The V call is TRBV18, the J call TRBJ1-2, with unresolved D. CDR3 length equals 12 residues. Trimming stripped 3 bases from V and 3 bases from J, with 5 bases between. CDR1 is KGHSH and CDR2 is LQKENI in the germline V gene. The CDR3 nucleotides read TGTGCCAGCTCACCTACAGACTATGGCTACACCTTC. Encoded protein: CASSPTDYGYTF.

The rearrangement links TRBV27 to TRBJ2-1; TRBD1 is a possible D gene (8 bases). The V gene's germline CDR1 is MNHEY and CDR2 SMNVEV (reference sequence). Trimming stripped 8 bases from V and 7 bases from J, with 18 bases between. The CDR3 is 14 amino acids. CDR3 loop: CASVTGGGTNEQFF. The CDR3 nucleotides read TGTGCCAGCGTCACAGGGGGGGGTACGAATGAGCAGTTCTTC.

The CDR3 DNA is TGTGCCAGCAGCTTACGCACTAGCGGGGGGCAAACCGGGGAGCTGTTTTTT. Translated: CASSLRTSGGQTGELFF. This rearrangement joins TRBV7-6 to TRBJ2-2, with 12 bases fitting TRBD2. The junction had 6 bases not matched to a gene; V was cut back by 2 bases and J by 5 bases. Germline V gene sequence: CDR1 SGHVS, CDR2 FNYEAQ. The length of the CDR3 is 17 residues.

The chain employs TRBV30 and TRBJ1-1; TRBD1 aligns across 8 bases. Germline assignment: CDR1 GTSNPN and CDR2 SVGIG (reference sequence). This CDR3 comprises 13 residues. After removal of 5 bases from V and 3 bases from J, the junction contained 5 bases not matched to a gene. CDR3 coding DNA: TGTGCCTGGTTTACGACAGGGGACACTGAAGCTTTCTTT. Its protein is CAWFTTGDTEAFF.

Written as DNA, the CDR3 is TGTGCCAGCAGCGCACCGGCGGGGGGAGAGACCCAGTACTTC. Its translation is CASSAPAGGETQYF. This sequence joins TRBV5-6 and TRBJ2-5; 8 nucleotides align to TRBD2. The CDR3 spans 14 residues. The germline CDR1 and CDR2 sequences are SGHDT and YYEEEE. J was trimmed by 4 bases and V by 4 bases; bases with no gene match: 6.

This clone was seen only a few times. This chain connects TRBV7-8 to TRBJ1-6; 8 bases match TRBD1. Germline V gene sequence: CDR1 SGHVS, CDR2 FQNEAQ. The CDR3 length is 19 residues. V dropped 5 bases and J dropped 5; count of bases not matched to a gene: 17. The CDR3 sequence: CASSRGLGRGLLDNSPLHF. The CDR3, as DNA: TGTGCCAGCAGCCGAGGGTTAGGCAGGGGGCTCTTGGATAATTCACCCCTCCACTTT.

The rearrangement uses TRBV6-5 and TRBJ2-5; 8 bases fit TRBD1. Germline trimming cut 6 bases from V and 4 bases from J; bases unmatched to any gene: 7. This CDR3 comprises 14 residues. The germline V gene encodes CDR1 MNHEY and CDR2 SVGAGI. CDR3 coding DNA: TGTGCCAGCAGGGACAGGGCTCAGGGAGAGACCCAGTACTTC. Translated: CASRDRAQGETQYF.

This clone was picked up a small number of times. CDR3 in DNA: TGTGCCAGCAGCCGACGGGGGACAGGACTTAACTATGGCTACACCTTC. Its translation: CASSRRGTGLNYGYTF. V gene TRBV3-1 (or the pseudogene TRBV3-2) combines with J gene TRBJ1-2; TRBD1 aligns across 8 bases. With 4 bases clipped from V and 1 base from J, the junction kept 8 bases outside the gene matches. Germline V gene lookup returns CDR1 LGHDT and CDR2 YNNKEL (reference sequence). This CDR3 region has 16 residues.

This chain joins TRBV5-1 and TRBJ2-5; the match to TRBD2 covers 10 bases. Unmatched junction bases numbered 6, after V lost 2 bases and J lost 5 bases. CDR1 and CDR2 from the germline V gene are SGHRS and YFSETQ. The CDR3 spans 15 residues. The CDR3 bases are TGCGCCAGCAGCTTCGTAGCGGGGGGCACGGAGACCCAGTACTTC. It translates to CASSFVAGGTETQYF.

The chain has TRBV12-5 and TRBJ2-2, with 11 bases aligning to TRBD1. Germline CDR1 is LGHNT and CDR2 is FRNRAP. The V segment lost 6 bases and the J segment 3 bases; nucleotides outside the gene matches: 3. The CDR3 runs 15 residues. The CDR3 DNA reads TGTGCTAGTGGGACGGGACAGGGGGACACCGGGGAGCTGTTTTTT. Translated, it gives CASGTGQGDTGELFF.

The chain combines TRBV7-2 with TRBJ2-7; TRBD1 is a possible D gene (6 bases). This CDR3 has 15 residues. The germline V and J ends were trimmed by 2 bases and 2 bases, with 13 bases remaining between them. Germline V CDR1 and CDR2: SGHTA, FQGNSA. The CDR3 DNA is TGTGCCAGCAGCTTAATCTGGGGGCCAACCTACGAGCAGTACTTC. As protein: CASSLIWGPTYEQYF. The full variable domain, in which reference TRBV7-2 and TRBJ2-7 provide the parts outside the CDR3, is GAGVSQSPSNKVTEKGKDVELRCDPISGHTALYWYRQSLGQGLEFLIYFQGNSAPDKSGLPSDRFSAERTGGSVSTLTIQRTQQEDSAVYLCASSLIWGPTYEQYFGPGTRLTVT.

V is TRBV2 and J is TRBJ1-1; a possible D gene is TRBD1 (5 bases). The CDR3 has 13 residues. Germline V gene data show CDR1 as SNHLY and CDR2 as FYNNEI. Trimming cost V 6 bases and J 4 bases, with 12 bases left between them. In DNA form, the CDR3 reads TGTGCCAGCAGGCCTCACGGGGGCACTGAAGCTTTCTTT. Amino acids: CASRPHGGTEAFF.

The genes are TRBV3-1 (or the pseudogene TRBV3-2) and TRBJ2-1; 7 bases map to TRBD1. Trimming removed 6 bases from V and 4 bases from J; junction bases left unmatched: 9. CDR1 is LGHDT and CDR2 is YNNKEL in the germline V gene (reference sequence). This CDR3 is built from 15 residues. CDR3 residues: CASSPIEGQYNEQFF. CDR3 DNA sequence: TGTGCCAGCAGTCCTATTGAGGGACAGTACAATGAGCAGTTCTTC.